This TCR beta chain was retrieved from a study of OX40 agonist ivuxolimab in advanced cancers. About the research overall: Among those enrolled, mean age was 60 years (range roughly 23 to 85) and 82.7% were male. Study results and caveats: There were, on average, more expanded clones in CD8+ T cells than in CD4+. Expanded peripheral T-cell antigen specificity went undetermined.

This clone was detected a few times. The antigen is not known. The CDR3 sequence is 11 residues long. Germline V gives CDR1 SNHLY, CDR2 FYNNEI. The V end lost 4 bases, the J end lost 6 bases, and 7 bases lay between the germline ends. Method: immunoSEQ multiplex PCR; TCRdb's copy keeps in-frame clones and lacks some. The sample shows roughly 66,000 clones, under 85% of them seen only once. The sequencing used CD4+ or CD8+ T cells sorted from blood, collected in a trial of the OX40 agonist ivuxolimab. The origin of this receptor is an adult with an advanced solid tumor such as melanoma, head and neck, liver or kidney cancer. The chain links TRBV2 to TRBJ2-7; D gene unclear. This CDR3 is CASSGHTEQYF. The CDR3 region has the DNA TGTGCCAGCAGTGGTCACACCGAGCAGTACTTC.